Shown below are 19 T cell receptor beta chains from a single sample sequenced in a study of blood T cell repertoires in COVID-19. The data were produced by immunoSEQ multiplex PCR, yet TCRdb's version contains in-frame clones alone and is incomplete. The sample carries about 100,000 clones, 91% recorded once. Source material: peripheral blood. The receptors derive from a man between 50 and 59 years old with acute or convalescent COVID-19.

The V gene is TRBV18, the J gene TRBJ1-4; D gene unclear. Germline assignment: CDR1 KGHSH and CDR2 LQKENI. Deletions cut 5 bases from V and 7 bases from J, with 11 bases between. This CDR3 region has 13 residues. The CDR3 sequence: CASSAGMGEKLFF. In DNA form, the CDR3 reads TGTGCCAGCTCAGCCGGGATGGGTGAAAAACTGTTTTTT.

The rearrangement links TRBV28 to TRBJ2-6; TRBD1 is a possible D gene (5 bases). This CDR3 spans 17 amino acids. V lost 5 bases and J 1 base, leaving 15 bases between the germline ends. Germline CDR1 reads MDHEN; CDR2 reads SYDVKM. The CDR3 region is CASSEWGGSSGANVLTF. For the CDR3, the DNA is TGTGCCAGCAGTGAATGGGGCGGATCATCTGGGGCCAACGTCCTGACTTTC.

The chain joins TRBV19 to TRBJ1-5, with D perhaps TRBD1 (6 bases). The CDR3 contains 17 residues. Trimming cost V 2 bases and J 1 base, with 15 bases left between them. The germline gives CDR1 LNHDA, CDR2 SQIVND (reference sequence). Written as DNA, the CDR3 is TGTGCCAGTAGTATAAGTTTTGGTGGACAGAGCAATCAGCCCCAGCATTTT. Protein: CASSISFGGQSNQPQHF. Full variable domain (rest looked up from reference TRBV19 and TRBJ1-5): DGGITQSPKYLFRKEGQNVTLSCEQNLNHDAMYWYRQDPGQGLRLIYYSQIVNDFQKGDIAEGYSVSREKKESFPLTVTSAQKNPTAFYLCASSISFGGQSNQPQHFGDGTRLSIL.

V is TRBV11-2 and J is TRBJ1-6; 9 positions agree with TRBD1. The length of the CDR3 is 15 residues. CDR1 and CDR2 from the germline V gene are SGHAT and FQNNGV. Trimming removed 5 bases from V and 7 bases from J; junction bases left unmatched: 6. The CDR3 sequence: CASSREGQGNSPLHF. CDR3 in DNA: TGTGCCAGCAGCCGCGAGGGACAGGGAAATTCACCCCTCCACTTT.

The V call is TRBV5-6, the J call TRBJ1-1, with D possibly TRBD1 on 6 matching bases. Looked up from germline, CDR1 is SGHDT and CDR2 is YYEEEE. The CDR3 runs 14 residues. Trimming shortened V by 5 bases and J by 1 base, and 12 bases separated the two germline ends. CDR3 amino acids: CASRRGQTNTEAFF. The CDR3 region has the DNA TGTGCCAGCAGGCGTGGACAGACGAACACTGAAGCTTTCTTT.

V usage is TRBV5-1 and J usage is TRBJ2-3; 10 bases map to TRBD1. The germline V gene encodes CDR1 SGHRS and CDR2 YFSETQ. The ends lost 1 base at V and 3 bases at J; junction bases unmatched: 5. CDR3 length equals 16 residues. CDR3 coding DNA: TGCGCCAGCAGCTTGTCGGGGACAGGGGCAACAGATACGCAGTATTTT. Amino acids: CASSLSGTGATDTQYF.

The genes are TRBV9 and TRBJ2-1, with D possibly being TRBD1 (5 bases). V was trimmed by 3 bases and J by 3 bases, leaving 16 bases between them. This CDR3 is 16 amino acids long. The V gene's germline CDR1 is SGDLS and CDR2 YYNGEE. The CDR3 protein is CASSDWTRKDYNEQFF. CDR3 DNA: TGTGCCAGCAGCGACTGGACACGCAAGGACTACAATGAGCAGTTCTTC.

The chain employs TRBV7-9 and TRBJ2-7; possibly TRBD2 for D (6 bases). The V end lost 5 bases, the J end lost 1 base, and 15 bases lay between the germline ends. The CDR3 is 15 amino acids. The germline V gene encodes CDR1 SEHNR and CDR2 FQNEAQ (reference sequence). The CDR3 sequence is CASSRRGFGSYEQYF. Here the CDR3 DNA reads TGTGCCAGCAGCCGACGGGGGTTTGGATCCTACGAGCAGTACTTC.

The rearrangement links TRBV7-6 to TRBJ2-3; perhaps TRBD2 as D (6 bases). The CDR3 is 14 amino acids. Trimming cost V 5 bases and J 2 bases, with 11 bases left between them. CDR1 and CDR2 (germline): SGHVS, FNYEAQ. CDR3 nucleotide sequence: TGTGCCAGCAGCCACGGGGGAACCACAGATACGCAGTATTTT. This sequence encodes CASSHGGTTDTQYF.

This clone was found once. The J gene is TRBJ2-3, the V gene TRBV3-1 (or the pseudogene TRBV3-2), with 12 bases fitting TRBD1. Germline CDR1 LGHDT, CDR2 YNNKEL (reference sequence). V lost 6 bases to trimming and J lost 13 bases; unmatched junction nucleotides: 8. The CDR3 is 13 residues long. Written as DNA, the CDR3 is TGTGCCAGCAGTTCCCGGGACAGGGGGCGAAAGTATTTT. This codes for CASSSRDRGRKYF.

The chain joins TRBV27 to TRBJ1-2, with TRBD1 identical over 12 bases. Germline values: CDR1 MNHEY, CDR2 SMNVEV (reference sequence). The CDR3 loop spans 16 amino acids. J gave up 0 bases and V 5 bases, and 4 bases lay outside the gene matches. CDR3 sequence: CASSGDRGPSNYGYTF. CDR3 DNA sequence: TGTGCCAGCAGTGGGGACAGGGGGCCTTCTAACTATGGCTACACCTTC.

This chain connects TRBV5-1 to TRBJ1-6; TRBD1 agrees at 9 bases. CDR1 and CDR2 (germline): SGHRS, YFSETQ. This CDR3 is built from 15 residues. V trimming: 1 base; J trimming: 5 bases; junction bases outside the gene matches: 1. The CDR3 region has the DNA TGCGCCAGCAGCTTGCGGACAGGGGATAATTCACCCCTCCACTTT. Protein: CASSLRTGDNSPLHF.

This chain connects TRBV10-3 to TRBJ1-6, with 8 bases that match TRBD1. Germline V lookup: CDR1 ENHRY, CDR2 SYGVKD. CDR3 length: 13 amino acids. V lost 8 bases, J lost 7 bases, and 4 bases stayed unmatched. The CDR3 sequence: CAIRTGNNSPLHF. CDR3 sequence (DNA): TGTGCCATCCGGACAGGGAACAATTCACCCCTCCACTTT.

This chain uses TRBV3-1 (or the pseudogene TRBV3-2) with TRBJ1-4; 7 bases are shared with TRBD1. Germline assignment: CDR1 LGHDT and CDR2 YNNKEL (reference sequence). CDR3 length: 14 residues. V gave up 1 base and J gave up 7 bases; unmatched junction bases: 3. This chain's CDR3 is CASSQGDSREKLFF. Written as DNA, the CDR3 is TGTGCCAGCAGCCAAGGGGACAGTCGTGAAAAACTGTTTTTT.

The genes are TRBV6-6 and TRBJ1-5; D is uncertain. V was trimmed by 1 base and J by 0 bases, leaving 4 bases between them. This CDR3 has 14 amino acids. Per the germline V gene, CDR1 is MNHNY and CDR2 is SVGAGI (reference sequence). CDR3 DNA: TGTGCCAGCAGTTACTACAGTAGCAATCAGCCCCAGCATTTT. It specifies CASSYYSSNQPQHF.

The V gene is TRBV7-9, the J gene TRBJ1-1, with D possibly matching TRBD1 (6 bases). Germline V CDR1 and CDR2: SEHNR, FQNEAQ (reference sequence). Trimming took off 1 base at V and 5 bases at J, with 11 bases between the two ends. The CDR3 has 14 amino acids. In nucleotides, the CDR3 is TGTGCCAGCAGCTTAGGTACAGGGTGGACTGAAGCTTTCTTT. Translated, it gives CASSLGTGWTEAFF.

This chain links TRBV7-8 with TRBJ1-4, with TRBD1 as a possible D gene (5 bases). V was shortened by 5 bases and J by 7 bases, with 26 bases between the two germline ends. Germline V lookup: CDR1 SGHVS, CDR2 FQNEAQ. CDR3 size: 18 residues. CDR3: CASSANIGVGLRGEKLFF. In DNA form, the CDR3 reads TGTGCCAGCAGCGCGAATATAGGTGTGGGGCTTCGTGGTGAAAAACTGTTTTTT.

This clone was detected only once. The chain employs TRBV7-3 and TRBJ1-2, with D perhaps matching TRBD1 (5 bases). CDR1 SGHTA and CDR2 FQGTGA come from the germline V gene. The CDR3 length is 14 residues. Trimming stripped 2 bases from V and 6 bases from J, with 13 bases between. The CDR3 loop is CASSLGYQDNGYTF. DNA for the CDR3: TGTGCCAGCAGCTTAGGGTACCAGGACAATGGCTACACCTTC.

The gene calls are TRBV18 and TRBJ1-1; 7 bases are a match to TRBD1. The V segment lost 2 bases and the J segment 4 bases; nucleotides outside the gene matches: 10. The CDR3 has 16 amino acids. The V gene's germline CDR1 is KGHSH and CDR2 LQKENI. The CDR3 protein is CASSPSGGGSGTEAFF. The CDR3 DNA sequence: TGTGCCAGCTCACCATCAGGGGGAGGTTCGGGCACTGAAGCTTTCTTT. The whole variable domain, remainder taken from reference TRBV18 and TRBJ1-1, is NAGVMQNPRHLVRRRGQEARLRCSPMKGHSHVYWYRQLPEEGLKFMVYLQKENIIDESGMPKERFSAEFPKEGPSILRIQQVVRGDSAAYFCASSPSGGGSGTEAFFGQGTRLTVV.